This TCR beta chain is from a study of metastatic and nonmetastatic thyroid tumors. Per the authors' pipeline: CDR3 differences across clinicopathological groups were used to build a distant-metastasis classifier for papillary thyroid cancer. TCRdb redid the clone calls on the PCR reads using MiXCR. TCRdb, rather than the study authors, made the V and J calls. The repertoire includes under 35,000 clones, 20% to 25% of them detected once, and roughly 14% sits in the top ten. Whole-study results and caveats: Relative to benign nodules, malignant thyroid tumors were reportedly characterized by significantly elevated TCR beta diversity in blood and tumor.

This CDR3 contains 14 residues. The V end lost 7 bases, the J end lost 5 bases, and 16 bases lay between the germline ends. Germline lookup yields CDR1 SNHLY and CDR2 FYNNEI. Ahead of thyroid surgery, no patient had received treatment of any kind. This clone was detected a few times. Its target is unknown. This TCR came from a female donor with papillary thyroid cancer or a benign thyroid nodule (not recorded which). Some clones in this sample may be carry-over from other donors' samples. The sequenced sample was blood. The genes are TRBV2 and TRBJ2-3; possible D gene TRBD2, 6 bases. For the CDR3, the DNA is TGTGCCAGCATTGGGGGGTCCCTGCAAGATACGCAGTATTTT. Its translation: CASIGGSLQDTQYF.